The 5 T cell receptor beta chains listed next were all sequenced from one sample in a study of blood T cell repertoires in COVID-19. Data came from immunoSEQ multiplex PCR; TCRdb stores just in-frame clones and leaves some out. The sample consists of 95,000 to 100,000 clones, approximately 84% of them appearing once. The specimen sequenced was peripheral blood. These receptor sequences come from a man in his 70s with acute or convalescent COVID-19.

The chain combines TRBV6-5 with TRBJ1-6, with D unclear. The CDR3 loop spans 15 amino acids. With 2 bases removed from V and 7 bases from J, the gap between germline ends came to 12 bases. CDR1 is MNHEY and CDR2 is SVGAGI in the germline V gene. For the CDR3, the DNA is TGTGCCAGCAGTTACGGGCGGGGTGGCAATTCACCCCTCCACTTT. This codes for CASSYGRGGNSPLHF.

On this clone: Other DNA sequences of this sample code for an identical CDR3. The rearrangement joins TRBV5-1 to TRBJ1-5, with D possibly TRBD1 on 6 matching bases. V gave up 0 bases and J gave up 7 bases, with 14 bases separating them. The CDR3 spans 15 residues. Germline V gene data show CDR1 as SGHRS and CDR2 as YFSETQ. DNA for the CDR3: TGCGCCAGCAGCTTGGCCGGTGGGGGCGGCCAGCCCCAGCATTTT. Translated, it gives CASSLAGGGGQPQHF. Together with reference TRBV5-1 and TRBJ1-5, the CDR3 gives the full variable domain: KAGVTQTPRYLIKTRGQQVTLSCSPISGHRSVSWYQQTPGQGLQFLFEYFSETQRNKGNFPGRFSGRQFSNSRSEMNVSTLELGDSALYLCASSLAGGGGQPQHFGDGTRLSIL.

The V gene is TRBV30, the J gene TRBJ1-6, with a possible D match to TRBD1 (6 bases). The germline gives CDR1 GTSNPN, CDR2 SVGIG (reference sequence). V lost 8 bases to trimming and J lost 0 bases, with 20 bases between them. The CDR3 is made up of 17 amino acids. The CDR3 DNA reads as TGTGCCCTGTCGTGGACAGACACGAGCTCCTATAATTCACCCCTCCACTTT. Encoded protein: CALSWTDTSSYNSPLHF.

This clone was observed a few times. The rearrangement joins TRBV4-3 to TRBJ1-1, with D possibly matching TRBD1 (5 bases). This CDR3 contains 16 residues. Trimming removed 4 bases from V and 3 bases from J, with 18 bases in between. Germline-derived CDR1 and CDR2 are LGHNA and YSLEER. The CDR3 reads CASSLSYGGFYTEAFF. DNA for the CDR3: TGCGCCAGCAGCCTCAGTTATGGGGGGTTTTACACTGAAGCTTTCTTT.

CDR3 sequence (DNA): TGTGCCAGCAGCGAGACTAGCGGGAGGGCCTTGGAGACCCAGTACTTC. This gives the protein CASSETSGRALETQYF. The chain links TRBV9 to TRBJ2-5, with 14 bases lining up with TRBD2. V lost 3 bases to trimming and J lost 5 bases; unmatched junction nucleotides: 6. CDR3 size: 16 residues. Germline CDR1 and CDR2: SGDLS and YYNGEE.